Presented here are 17 T cell receptor beta chains from one specimen sequenced in a study of shared clonotypes between healthy human individuals. The naive CD8 fraction comprised CD45RO-negative cells positively selected for CCR7 and excluded terminally differentiated effector memory CD45RA+ cells. The protocol was immunoSEQ multiplex PCR, while the TCRdb copy is restricted to in-frame clones and leaves out a portion. The data contain roughly 570,000 clones, roughly 98% of them singletons. Sequencing input: naive CD8+ T cells sorted from blood. These TCRs come from a man aged 25 to 45 in good health.

This clone was detected once. The chain carries TRBV6-5 and TRBJ2-1; unclear D gene. Germline V gene data show CDR1 as MNHEY and CDR2 as SVGAGI. Trimming shortened V by 2 bases and J by 6 bases, and 8 bases separated the two germline ends. The length of the CDR3 is 13 residues. The CDR3 DNA reads TGTGCCAGCAGTTACCTGAATACCAATGAGCAGTTCTTC. Protein sequence: CASSYLNTNEQFF.

The gene calls are TRBV5-6 and TRBJ2-7; 7 bases fit TRBD1. CDR1 SGHDT and CDR2 YYEEEE come from the germline V gene. Unmatched junction bases numbered 11, after V lost 5 bases and J lost 0 bases. CDR3 length: 16 residues. The chain's CDR3 is CASSEPRDRPSYEQYF. CDR3 nucleotide sequence: TGTGCCAGCAGTGAACCACGGGACAGACCCTCCTACGAGCAGTACTTC. Supplemented by reference TRBV5-6 and TRBJ2-7, the full variable domain reads DAGVTQSPTHLIKTRGQQVTLRCSPKSGHDTVSWYQQALGQGPQFIFQYYEEEERQRGNFPDRFSGHQFPNYSSELNVNALLLGDSALYLCASSEPRDRPSYEQYFGPGTRLTVT.

This chain connects TRBV4-3 to TRBJ2-1; 8 nucleotides align to TRBD1. This CDR3 is built from 13 residues. The germline CDR1 and CDR2 sequences are LGHNA and YSLEER. The junction had 3 bases not matched to a gene; V was cut back by 3 bases and J by 8 bases. This CDR3 reads CASSHDRGYEQFF. The CDR3 coding sequence is TGCGCCAGCAGCCATGACAGGGGCTATGAGCAGTTCTTC.

J is TRBJ2-1 and V is TRBV7-6; 9 bases map to TRBD2. With V trimmed by 2 bases and J by 6 bases, 11 bases remained unmatched. This CDR3 contains 17 residues. The germline V gene encodes CDR1 SGHVS and CDR2 FNYEAQ. CDR3 DNA: TGTGCCAGCAGCTTATCCCCAGCGGGAGGTTGGTCCAATGAGCAGTTCTTC. Translated: CASSLSPAGGWSNEQFF.

J is TRBJ2-1 and V is TRBV6-5, with D perhaps matching TRBD2 (5 bases). This CDR3 region has 15 residues. Trimming removed 3 bases at V and 0 bases at J, with 9 bases between. CDR1 is MNHEY and CDR2 is SVGAGI in the germline V gene. The CDR3 loop is CASSYSESSYNEQFF. The CDR3 DNA is TGTGCCAGCAGTTATAGCGAAAGCTCCTACAATGAGCAGTTCTTC.

Regarding this clone: This CDR3 is also generated by other DNA sequences in the sample. The gene calls are TRBV4-1 and TRBJ1-5; tentative D call: TRBD1 (6 bases). The V gene lost 0 bases and the J gene lost 0 bases, with 6 bases spanning the gap. The germline CDR1 and CDR2 sequences are MGHRA and YSYEKL. The CDR3 extends over 15 amino acids. The CDR3 protein is CASSQEGGSNQPQHF. CDR3 DNA: TGCGCCAGCAGCCAAGAAGGGGGTAGCAATCAGCCCCAGCATTTT.

The table lists this clone with a count of one. This chain joins TRBV19 and TRBJ1-5; a weak D match, TRBD1 (6 bases). Trimming left V 3 bases short and J 4 bases short, with 10 bases between. Germline CDR1 reads LNHDA; CDR2 reads SQIVND (reference sequence). The CDR3 contains 14 residues. CDR3 region: CASSMAGANQPQHF. CDR3 in DNA: TGTGCCAGTAGTATGGCGGGGGCTAATCAGCCCCAGCATTTT.

The chain employs TRBV25-1 and TRBJ2-3; D not certain. The CDR3 sequence is 14 residues long. From germline, CDR1 is MGHDK and CDR2 SYGVNS. V lost 6 bases, J lost 6 bases, and 16 bases lay in between. The CDR3 loop reads CASSPSTVDDTQYF. The CDR3 coding sequence is TGTGCCAGCAGCCCCTCCACCGTAGACGATACGCAGTATTTT. Full variable domain (remainder filled in from reference TRBV25-1 and TRBJ2-3): EADIYQTPRYLVIGTGKKITLECSQTMGHDKMYWYQQDPGMELHLIHYSYGVNSTEKGDLSSESTVSRIRTEHFPLTLESARPSHTSQYLCASSPSTVDDTQYFGPGTRLTVL.

The J gene is TRBJ2-5, the V gene TRBV2; D call uncertain. With 8 bases removed from V and 0 bases from J, the gap between germline ends came to 10 bases. Germline CDR1 is SNHLY and CDR2 is FYNNEI. The CDR3 sequence is 13 residues long. The CDR3 DNA reads as TGTGCCAGCCTCACACCGTACCAAGAGACCCAGTACTTC. It is translated as CASLTPYQETQYF.

The chain recombines TRBV29-1 with TRBJ1-1; 7 nucleotides align to TRBD1. The CDR3 sequence is 13 residues long. V shed 8 bases and J 0 bases; nucleotides not matched to a gene: 6. The V gene's germline CDR1 is SQVTM and CDR2 ANQGSEA. The CDR3 sequence: CSLQGLMNTEAFF. The DNA for the CDR3 is TGCAGCCTACAGGGGCTGATGAACACTGAAGCTTTCTTT.

The chain combines TRBV4-1 with TRBJ1-4, with a weak D call TRBD1 (5 bases). Germline CDR1 is MGHRA and CDR2 is YSYEKL. V shed 1 base and J shed 7 bases, with 7 bases lying between them. The CDR3 loop spans 13 amino acids. CDR3 sequence: CASSQVTGEKLFF. The CDR3 DNA is TGCGCCAGCAGCCAAGTAACAGGTGAAAAACTGTTTTTT.

The chain uses TRBV5-1 and TRBJ2-1, with 8 bases matching TRBD2. Germline V gene data show CDR1 as SGHRS and CDR2 as YFSETQ. The V segment lost 0 bases and the J segment 3 bases; nucleotides outside the gene matches: 2. CDR3 length equals 15 residues. CDR3 sequence: CASSLEAGVYNEQFF. The CDR3 DNA reads as TGCGCCAGCAGCTTGGAAGCGGGGGTCTACAATGAGCAGTTCTTC. Looking up the rest from reference TRBV5-1 and TRBJ2-1 gives the full variable domain: KAGVTQTPRYLIKTRGQQVTLSCSPISGHRSVSWYQQTPGQGLQFLFEYFSETQRNKGNFPGRFSGRQFSNSRSEMNVSTLELGDSALYLCASSLEAGVYNEQFFGPGTRLTVL.

V and J are TRBV9 and TRBJ2-1, with 9 bases matching TRBD2. The junction had 3 bases not matched to a gene; V was cut back by 4 bases and J by 1 base. The germline V gene has CDR1 SGDLS and CDR2 YYNGEE. The CDR3 has 15 amino acids. CDR3 DNA: TGTGCCAGCAGCAGTAGCGGGAGTTCCTACAATGAGCAGTTCTTC. Amino acids: CASSSSGSSYNEQFF.

The V and J genes are TRBV11-2 and TRBJ2-7; the D gene could be TRBD1 or TRBD2 (5 bases each). Germline CDR1 and CDR2: SGHAT and FQNNGV. V shed 1 base and J shed 0 bases, with 16 bases lying between them. The CDR3 consists of 17 residues. The CDR3 here is CASSLVPGPALSYEQYF. CDR3 nucleotides: TGTGCCAGCAGCTTAGTACCGGGGCCGGCGCTCTCCTACGAGCAGTACTTC.

V is TRBV6-6 and J is TRBJ2-1; D uncertain. Germline values: CDR1 MNHNY, CDR2 SVGAGI (reference sequence). Trimming cost V 5 bases and J 2 bases, with 13 bases left between them. The CDR3 runs to 15 residues. CDR3 nucleotides: TGTGCCAGCAGTAACCCCGTAGGGACCTACAATGAGCAGTTCTTC. Translating gives CASSNPVGTYNEQFF.

V is TRBV7-9 and J is TRBJ1-2; D perhaps matches TRBD1 (5 bases). Germline lookup yields CDR1 SEHNR and CDR2 FQNEAQ (reference sequence). Trimming pared 1 base from V and 11 bases from J, leaving 11 bases between. The length of the CDR3 is 12 residues. CDR3 DNA sequence: TGTGCCAGCAGCTTAGAGAGGGGTGCATACACCTTC. Translated, it gives CASSLERGAYTF. Full variable domain (missing parts from reference TRBV7-9 and TRBJ1-2): DTGVSQNPRHKITKRGQNVTFRCDPISEHNRLYWYRQTLGQGPEFLTYFQNEAQLEKSRLLSDRFSAERPKGSFSTLEIQRTEQGDSAMYLCASSLERGAYTFGSGTRLTVV.

The J gene is TRBJ1-1, the V gene TRBV27; D gene ambiguous. Trimming shortened V by 10 bases and J by 7 bases, and 13 bases separated the two germline ends. This CDR3 is 11 amino acids long. Germline V gene lookup returns CDR1 MNHEY and CDR2 SMNVEV (reference sequence). CDR3 coding DNA: TGTGCCACCCACAGTACCGATGAAGCTTTCTTT. Its translation: CATHSTDEAFF.